The clone carrying this T cell receptor (beta chain) was detected a few times. Trimming pared 5 bases from V and 0 bases from J, leaving 8 bases between. The CDR3 spans 13 residues. Germline CDR1 reads SGHTA; CDR2 reads FQGNSA. TCRdb analysed the RT-PCR reads with MiXCR anew, one entry per CDR3 protein. The sample consists of hundreds of thousands of distinct CDR3 sequences, 14% of them appearing once. The sequence derives from a female donor in good health, serving as a healthy control. The chain joins TRBV7-2 to TRBJ2-7; D gene uncertain. The sample comprised memory CD4+ T cells from blood. The DNA for the CDR3 is TGTGCCAGCAGCCCCTACAGCTCCTACGAGCAGTACTTC. Amino acid sequence: CASSPYSSYEQYF.